A selection of T cell receptor beta chains follows, all from one sample in a study of cytomegalovirus exposure and HLA in healthy donors. Repertoires were generated with immunoSEQ multiplex PCR, while TCRdb's copy carries only in-frame clones and drops some. The sample shows hundreds of thousands of clones, 82% of them seen only once. Specimen: PBMCs. The origin of the receptors is a man in his forties in good health and CMV-seropositive. The CDR3 runs from the conserved cysteine through the conserved F or W. Fields, in order: D gene, V gene, J gene, clone size, CDR3 protein, CDR3 DNA. The D gene is left open where the match is weak. Clone sizes are given selectively: once, few, many, or a class where the clone is expanded.

-	TRBV10-3	TRBJ2-7	-	CAIKAGSSYEQYF	TGTGCCATCAAGGCAGGGTCCTCCTACGAGCAGTACTTC
-	TRBV5-6	TRBJ2-3	-	CASSPGTSSSTDTQYF	TGTGCCAGCAGCCCGGGGACTTCCTCTAGCACAGATACGCAGTATTTT
-	TRBV30	TRBJ2-2	-	CAWTQQGPNTGELFF	TGTGCCTGGACCCAACAGGGACCGAACACCGGGGAGCTGTTTTTT
TRBD1	TRBV28	TRBJ1-5	-	CASSLPRGNINQPQHF	TGTGCCAGCAGTTTACCCAGGGGGAATATCAATCAGCCCCAGCATTTT
TRBD1	TRBV5-4	TRBJ2-1	-	CASSTTGVTSYNEQFF	TGTGCCAGCAGTACGACAGGGGTCACCTCCTACAATGAGCAGTTCTTC
-	TRBV5-1	TRBJ2-1	-	CASSLGDLNEQFF	TGCGCCAGCAGCTTGGGGGACTTGAATGAGCAGTTCTTC
-	TRBV7-6	TRBJ2-1	-	CASSFIRGSDEQFF	TGTGCCAGCAGCTTTATCCGAGGTTCTGATGAGCAGTTCTTC
TRBD1	TRBV7-8	TRBJ2-1	-	CASSYRDRGGGEQFF	TGTGCCAGCAGCTACCGGGACAGGGGTGGCGGTGAGCAGTTCTTC
TRBD1	TRBV27	TRBJ1-2	-	CASSPYGGTGEHYTF	TGTGCCAGCAGTCCTTACGGGGGGACAGGGGAGCACTACACCTTC
-	TRBV6-1	TRBJ1-1	-	CASSETPTGLSRTEAFF	TGTGCCAGCAGTGAAACCCCGACAGGTCTATCGAGGACTGAAGCTTTCTTT
TRBD1	TRBV18	TRBJ1-4	-	CASSRQGADEKLFF	TGTGCCAGCTCGCGACAGGGGGCGGATGAAAAACTGTTTTTT
-	TRBV30	TRBJ2-2	-	CAWRRLTTANTGELFF	TGTGCCTGGAGGAGACTAACTACCGCGAACACCGGGGAGCTGTTTTTT
TRBD1	TRBV5-1	TRBJ1-1	-	CASSLGQGRTEAFF	TGCGCCAGCAGCTTGGGACAGGGTCGTACTGAAGCTTTCTTT
TRBD2	TRBV30	TRBJ2-7	-	CAFTGTSGSVPYEQYF	TGTGCCTTCACCGGGACTAGCGGGAGTGTCCCCTACGAGCAGTACTTC
-	TRBV5-1	TRBJ2-5	few	CASSLNRPIAETQYF	TGCGCCAGCAGCTTGAATCGCCCCATAGCAGAGACCCAGTACTTC
TRBD1	TRBV5-1	TRBJ2-7	once	CASSLSPGQAYEQYF	TGCGCCAGCAGCTTGAGCCCGGGACAGGCATACGAGCAGTACTTC
-	TRBV9	TRBJ1-1	-	CASSVGRNTEAFF	TGTGCCAGCAGCGTAGGGAGGAACACTGAAGCTTTCTTT
TRBD1	TRBV7-4	TRBJ2-7	-	CASSEGQGACEQYF	TGTGCCAGCAGCGAAGGACAGGGGGCGTGCGAGCAGTACTTC
TRBD1	TRBV7-9	TRBJ2-7	once	CASSFSSGTGTEQYF	TGTGCCAGCAGCTTCTCTTCCGGGACAGGGACCGAGCAGTACTTC
TRBD1	TRBV14	TRBJ1-2	once	CASSQVQSLGQNYGYTF	TGTGCCAGCAGCCAAGTCCAATCCTTGGGACAGAACTATGGCTACACCTTC
TRBD2	TRBV2	TRBJ2-3	-	CASSTSPGGGTSGFSTDTQYF	TGTGCCAGCAGTACCTCCCCGGGAGGCGGGACTAGCGGGTTTAGCACAGATACGCAGTATTTT
-	TRBV14	TRBJ1-2	-	CASSQSGTRRRYTF	TGTGCCAGCAGCCAATCGGGGACACGGCGGCGCTACACCTTC
-	TRBV6-4	TRBJ1-5	once	CASSDGGGNQPQHF	TGTGCCAGCAGTGACGGGGGGGGCAATCAGCCCCAGCATTTT
TRBD1	TRBV4-2	TRBJ1-2	-	CASSQGTAQGDGYTF	TGTGCCAGCAGCCAAGGAACAGCACAGGGGGATGGCTACACCTTC
TRBD2	TRBV29-1	TRBJ2-7	once	CSVEGSSGSSYEQYF	TGCAGCGTTGAAGGCTCTAGCGGGAGCTCCTACGAGCAGTACTTC
-	TRBV18	TRBJ2-2	-	CASSPRSVNTGELFF	TGTGCCAGCTCACCACGAAGCGTTAACACCGGGGAGCTGTTTTTT
-	TRBV7-9	TRBJ1-1	-	CASSLNRVTEAFF	TGTGCCAGCAGCTTAAACAGGGTTACTGAAGCTTTCTTT
-	TRBV6-5	TRBJ1-4	-	CASSYGQTNEKLFF	TGTGCCAGCAGTTACGGCCAAACTAATGAAAAACTGTTTTTT
-	TRBV11-2	TRBJ2-7	-	CASSYLNRDFYYEQYF	TGTGCCAGCAGCTACCTAAACCGGGACTTCTACTACGAGCAGTACTTC
TRBD2	TRBV11-2	TRBJ2-3	-	CASSATSGSSILTQYF	TGTGCCAGCAGCGCAACTAGCGGGAGCTCCATCCTCACGCAGTATTTT
-	TRBV5-6	TRBJ2-7	once	CASSNSYYEQYF	TGTGCCAGCAGCAATTCTTACTACGAGCAGTACTTC
-	TRBV15	TRBJ1-4	-	CATSPGQSVKKLFF	TGTGCCACCAGCCCCGGACAGTCCGTTAAAAAACTGTTTTTT
-	TRBV27	TRBJ2-7	few	CASSLSMGRTYEQYF	TGTGCCAGCAGTCTCTCCATGGGGCGTACCTACGAGCAGTACTTC
-	TRBV6-5	TRBJ1-4	-	CASSYGGGTNEKLFF	TGTGCCAGCAGTTACGGGGGAGGAACTAATGAAAAACTGTTTTTT
-	TRBV11-2	TRBJ2-7	-	CASSYRVSEQYF	TGTGCCAGCAGCTACAGGGTATCAGAGCAGTACTTC
-	TRBV6-5	TRBJ1-1	-	CASSHGRAGTTEAFF	TGTGCCAGCAGCCACGGGCGGGCCGGTACCACTGAAGCTTTCTTT
TRBD1	TRBV5-4	TRBJ1-4	-	CASSHSGTATNEKLFF	TGTGCCAGCAGCCATAGCGGGACAGCAACTAATGAAAAACTGTTTTTT
TRBD2	TRBV6-5	TRBJ2-1	-	CASSSRLAGDYNEQFF	TGTGCCAGCAGTTCACGACTAGCGGGGGACTACAATGAGCAGTTCTTC
-	TRBV4-1	TRBJ1-2	-	CASSQDSDYGYTF	TGCGCCAGCAGCCAAGACAGTGACTATGGCTACACCTTC
TRBD1	TRBV14	TRBJ1-1	-	CASSLLTGVNTEAFF	TGTGCCAGCAGCCTTCTAACAGGGGTGAACACTGAAGCTTTCTTT
-	TRBV5-1	TRBJ2-1	-	CASSLGGGDYNEQFF	TGCGCCAGCAGCTTGGGCGGAGGGGACTACAATGAGCAGTTCTTC
-	TRBV5-1	TRBJ2-7	once	CASSLKHISYEQYF	TGCGCCAGCAGCTTGAAGCATATCTCCTACGAGCAGTACTTC
TRBD1	TRBV10-2	TRBJ1-2	few	CASTAGGGYTF	TGCGCCAGCACGGCAGGGGGAGGCTACACCTTC
-	TRBV10-2	TRBJ1-4	-	CASSEMGGSSEKLFF	TGCGCCAGCAGTGAGATGGGGGGTTCGAGCGAAAAACTGTTTTTT
-	TRBV9	TRBJ2-1	-	CASSGGHEQFF	TGTGCCAGCAGCGGTGGCCATGAGCAGTTCTTC
-	TRBV5-1	TRBJ2-3	once	CASRRLAARGTDTQYF	TGCGCCAGCAGGAGGTTGGCAGCCCGTGGCACAGATACGCAGTATTTT